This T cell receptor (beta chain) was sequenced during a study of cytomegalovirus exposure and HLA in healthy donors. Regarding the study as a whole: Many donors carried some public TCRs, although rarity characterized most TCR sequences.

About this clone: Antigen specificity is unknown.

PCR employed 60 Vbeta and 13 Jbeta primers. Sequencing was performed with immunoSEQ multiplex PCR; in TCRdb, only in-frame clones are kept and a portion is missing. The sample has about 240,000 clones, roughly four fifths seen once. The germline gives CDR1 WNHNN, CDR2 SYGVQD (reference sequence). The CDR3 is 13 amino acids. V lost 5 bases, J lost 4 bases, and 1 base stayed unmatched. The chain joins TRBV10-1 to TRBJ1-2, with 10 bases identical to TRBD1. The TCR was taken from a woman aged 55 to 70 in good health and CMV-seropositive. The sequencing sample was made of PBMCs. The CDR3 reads CASSRTGGYGYTF. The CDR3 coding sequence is TGCGCCAGCAGTCGGACAGGGGGCTATGGCTACACCTTC.